This T cell receptor beta chain appears in the sequencing data of a study of identical twins. TCRdb reprocessed the 5' RACE reads with MiXCR, giving one entry per CDR3 protein. The top ten hold 1.5% to 2% of the sample, which has 690,000 or so distinct CDR3 sequences, approximately 6% seen once. This clonotype was recorded many times. Per the germline V gene, CDR1 is SGHKS and CDR2 is YYEKEE (reference sequence). CDR3 length: 15 residues. The ends lost 0 bases at V and 8 bases at J; junction bases unmatched: 3. The TCR comes from a man younger than 35 in good health. The chain employs TRBV5-5 and TRBJ2-1; 12 bases map to TRBD2. The sequencing sample was made of naive T cells sorted from blood. As DNA, the CDR3 is TGTGCCAGCAGCTTGGGACTAGCGGGAGTTTATGAGCAGTTCTTC. The encoded protein is CASSLGLAGVYEQFF. The full variable domain, in which reference TRBV5-5 and TRBJ2-1 provide the parts outside the CDR3, is DAGVTQSPTHLIKTRGQQVTLRCSPISGHKSVSWYQQVLGQGPQFIFQYYEKEERGRGNFPDRFSARQFPNYSSELNVNALLLGDSALYLCASSLGLAGVYEQFFGPGTRLTVL.